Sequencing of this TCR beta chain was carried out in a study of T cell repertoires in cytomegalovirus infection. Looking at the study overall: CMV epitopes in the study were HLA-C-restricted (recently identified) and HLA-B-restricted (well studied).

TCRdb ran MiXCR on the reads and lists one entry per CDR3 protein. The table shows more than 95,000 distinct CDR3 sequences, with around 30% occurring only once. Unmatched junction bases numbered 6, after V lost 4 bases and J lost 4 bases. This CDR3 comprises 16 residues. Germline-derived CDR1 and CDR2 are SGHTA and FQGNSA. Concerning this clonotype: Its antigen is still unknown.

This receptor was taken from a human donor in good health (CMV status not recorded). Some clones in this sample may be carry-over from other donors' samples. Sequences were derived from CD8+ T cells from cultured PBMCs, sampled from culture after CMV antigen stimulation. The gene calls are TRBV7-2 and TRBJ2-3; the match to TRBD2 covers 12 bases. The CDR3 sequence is CASSSSSGGASDTQYF. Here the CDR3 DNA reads TGTGCCAGCAGCTCCTCTAGCGGGGGGGCCTCAGATACGCAGTATTTT.